What follows is one T cell receptor (beta chain) and its context. In the authors' workflow: Amplified reference gene primers provided the basis for estimating nucleated cell counts. TCRdb's copy holds only in-frame clones and misses some; the assay was immunoSEQ multiplex PCR. That table is the source of V, J and clone size, and D and trimming were worked out from the DNA. Of about 84,000 clones in the sample, 83% were seen once. These data come from a study of blood T cell repertoires in COVID-19. The CDR3 has 17 residues. Trimming removed 0 bases from V and 8 bases from J; junction bases left unmatched: 8. Germline values: CDR1 MNHNS, CDR2 SASEGT.

The chain is built from TRBV6-1 and TRBJ2-1, with TRBD2 matching over 12 bases. This receptor was taken from a woman of 80 years or more with acute or convalescent COVID-19. The sequenced material came from peripheral blood. CDR3 sequence reads: CASSEARRTSGEDEQFF. As DNA, the CDR3 is TGTGCCAGCAGTGAAGCGCGTAGGACTAGCGGGGAGGATGAGCAGTTCTTC.